This TCR beta chain stems from a study of radiotherapy plus CTLA-4 blockade in lung cancer. Study-wide background: Patients showed objective responses in roughly 19% of cases and disease control in 30% to 40%.

V was trimmed by 3 bases and J by 7 bases, leaving 20 bases between them. CDR1 is SGHRS and CDR2 is YFSETQ in the germline V gene. The CDR3 length is 16 residues. Using immunoSEQ multiplex PCR, the repertoire was profiled, and TCRdb retains in-frame clones only, with some absent. The table shows 30,000 or so clones, with 70% to 75% occurring only once. Ipilimumab-mediated CTLA-4 blockade plus focal radiation was given to patients having chemo-refractory metastatic non-small-cell lung cancer. Study-wide findings and caveats: How blood T cell clones changed early, along with interferon-beta, reportedly forecast response best. Expansion in blood of tumor-derived TCR clones was seen after radiotherapy plus ipilimumab.

About this clone: Antigen unknown.

The chain employs TRBV5-1 and TRBJ2-1, with a tentative D call TRBD2 (5 bases). The starting material was peripheral blood, obtained from a patient treated with radiotherapy plus ipilimumab. The clonotype was recovered from a human donor with non-small cell lung cancer whose response to radiotherapy plus ipilimumab could not be evaluated. The CDR3 spells CASSSDFRRTRNEQFF. CDR3 bases: TGCGCCAGCAGCTCGGACTTCAGACGTACTAGGAATGAGCAGTTCTTC.